This section outlines one T cell receptor (beta chain) sequence together with its context. The sample comes from a study of T cell changes during pregnancy in multiple sclerosis. The CDR3 extends over 15 amino acids. With 3 bases clipped from V and 5 bases from J, the junction kept 9 bases outside the gene matches. In germline, CDR1 is SGHDN, CDR2 FVKESK. The assay was immunoSEQ multiplex PCR, and TCRdb's table has in-frame clones only and misses some. Seen here are more than 35,000 clones, about 88% observed once, and the top ten hold under 0.75%. The chain has TRBV14 and TRBJ2-5, with TRBD1 identical over 7 bases. This receptor was identified in a female donor with multiple sclerosis, enrolled in a pregnancy study. The input for sequencing was CD4+ T cells from peripheral blood mononuclear cells, taken in the first trimester of pregnancy. The CDR3 sequence is CASSHQRGPGETQYF. The CDR3 DNA reads TGTGCCAGCAGCCATCAGAGGGGGCCGGGGGAGACCCAGTACTTC. Filled out from reference TRBV14 and TRBJ2-5, the complete variable domain reads EAGVTQFPSHSVIEKGQTVTLRCDPISGHDNLYWYRRVMGKEIKFLLHFVKESKQDESGMPNNRFLAERTGGTYSTLKVQPAELEDSGVYFCASSHQRGPGETQYFGPGTRLLVL.